This entry concerns a single T cell receptor (beta chain). The table lists this clonotype with a few counts. No antigen is known for it. Qualities for individual bases were not recorded, and no much larger clone is one base off. V loses 5 bases, J loses 0 bases, and the germline ends lie 13 bases apart. CDR1 and CDR2, per the germline V gene (reference sequence), are MNHEY and SMNVEV. From its cysteine to its phenylalanine, the CDR3 spans 16 amino acids. Only the CDR3 portion is preserved as DNA: 48 bases, with reading frame beginning at the first base. This sample is part of a study of vaccination and CD4 T cells after COVID-19 (dated by TCRdb to between 2022 and 2023). At the level of the whole study: The convalescent cohort comprised six males and four females, including two Hispanic individuals, seven Caucasians, two Asians and one multiracial person. Control cultures received a CEFX viral epitope pool as the positive control, an HIV-1 Nef peptide pool as the negative control, or no peptide. Post-vaccine blood samples were taken a median of about 70 days after the second vaccine dose, with a range of about 13 to 250 days. The spike-specific CD4+ TCR repertoire was compared before and after mRNA vaccination in fewer than eleven COVID-19 convalescent patients and a few infection-naive healthy vaccine recipients. Each participant got two doses of either the Pfizer-BioNTech BNT162b2 vaccine (n=8) or the Moderna mRNA-1273 vaccine (n=2). The cultures were stimulated with overlapping spike peptide pools from SARS-CoV-2 and from the common cold coronaviruses HCoV-NL63, HCoV-OC43 and HCoV-229E. Post-COVID blood samples were collected from convalescent patients a median of around 100 days after diagnosis, with a range of about 35 to 161 days.

What the research found in general, with its limitations: In convalescent patients, a median roughly 85% of post-vaccine SARS-CoV-2-reactive clones were detected only after vaccination, suggesting vaccine-specific priming. Nearly all vaccine-specific clones in convalescent patients (304 of 307) were mono-reactive for SARS-CoV-2 spike rather than cross-reactive with common cold coronaviruses. The number of convalescent patients in the study was relatively small, and the study did not examine early timepoints following natural infection. An increase in the median number of SARS-CoV-2-reactive clonotypes from 20 to 25 after infection to a few dozen after vaccination was observed, but the change was not found to be significant.

Library preparation was by PCR. TCR sequencing of DNA from cultured CD4+ T cells used the Oncomine TCR Beta short-read assay at the Johns Hopkins FTIC core. The QIAamp micro DNA kit was used to extract genomic DNA from the cultured CD4+ T cells. Oncomine TCR Beta libraries from cultured CD4+ T cells were pooled with unique dual indexes and sequenced on an Illumina iSeq 100. In the paper's pipeline: Non-productive sequences were removed, and CDR3s not starting with C, not ending with F or W, or shorter than 7 amino acids were discarded. Antigen-specific clonotypes were identified using the MANAFEST web application through comparison of peptide-stimulated wells with reference and other culture wells. An FDR below 0.05, an odds ratio above 5, and a productive frequency above 0.1% in at least two of three replicate wells were required for clones to be considered positive. Cross-reactive clonotypes were defined as significantly expanded in both SARS-CoV-2 spike wells and at least one common cold coronavirus spike condition. Levenshtein distances (stringdist) and unrooted phylogenetic trees (ape) in R version 3.6.1 were used to assess CDR3 homology. TCRdb reworked the public reads: Q25 trimming with fastp, MiXCR clone assembly, productive beta chains retained. Every distinct CDR3 protein forms one entry, paired with its most common genes and DNA. What appears here as the V and J calls and clone size reflects TCRdb's work, not the paper's. For this sample there are approximately 15,000 distinct CDR3 sequences; about 44% appear just once. Jointly, the top ten make up 20% to 25% of the sample.

The treatment or condition label corresponds to: approximately nine-day PBMC culture with coronavirus spike peptide pools or control peptides (ViraFEST assay). The ViraFEST assay, used in the study, expanded antigen-specific T cells with peptide pools and then identified the expanded clonotypes through TCR sequencing. The absence of prior SARS-CoV-2 infection in healthy vaccine recipients was confirmed by negative nucleocapsid antibody tests before and after vaccination. PBMCs were cultured at approximately 2.1 million per well in IMDM supplemented with approximately 5.4% human AB serum and about 10 IU/ml IL-2, with approximately 11 ug/ml peptide pools added. On days 3 and 7, half of the culture medium was replaced with fresh IL-2-containing medium. Once the cells had been in culture for 9 to 10 days, the EasySep CD4+ T cell isolation kit was used to isolate CD4+ T cells by negative selection. Ficoll-Paque Plus gradient centrifugation was used to isolate PBMCs from whole blood, and the isolated PBMCs were then either used fresh or cryopreserved at -140C. Culture conditions were generally each tested in triplicate wells.

The sequence came from a human donor who received a COVID-19 vaccine. The chain was built from TRBV27 and TRBJ2-2, with TRBD2 tentatively as D gene (5 bases match). The sequencing here drew on CD4+ T cells from blood, cultured in vitro, taken before SARS-CoV-2 vaccination. This receptor carries the CDR3 CASSPYGEANTGELFF. At the DNA level, the sequence is TGTGCCAGCAGTCCATACGGGGAAGCGAACACCGGGGAGCTGTTTTTT.